Below, one TCR beta chain is given with its context. The sample originates from a study of blood T cell repertoires in COVID-19. About the study: COVID-19 samples from acute and convalescent phases originated in the United States, Italy and Spain. T cells, B-cell-depleted T cells, or PBMCs supplied cDNA or gDNA.

V lost 5 bases and J lost 2; bases outside the gene matches: 9. CDR1 SGHVS and CDR2 FNYEAQ come from the germline V gene. The CDR3 length is 16 residues. Per the original data handling: Reference gene primer amplification gave nucleated cell count estimates. Libraries were prepared by immunoSEQ multiplex PCR; TCRdb keeps only in-frame clonotypes and omits some of them. From that table come the V and J calls and clone size; the DNA was used to work out D and trimming. Of around 24,000 clones listed, roughly 89% are singletons. This clonotype was obtained from a woman aged 60 to 75 with active COVID-19. This chain joins TRBV7-6 and TRBJ2-1; 7 bases agree with TRBD2. Sequencing was carried out using peripheral blood. The CDR3 DNA is TGTGCCAGCAGCACTTCAGGCGGGAGCACCTACAATGAGCAGTTCTTC. This gives the protein CASSTSGGSTYNEQFF.